This record covers a single T cell receptor (beta chain). Original data processing: Reference gene primer amplification in the assay estimated nucleated cell counts. The assay was immunoSEQ multiplex PCR, and TCRdb's table has in-frame clones only and misses some. The DNA was the basis for D and trimming; V, J and clone size are from that table. The repertoire holds approximately 74,000 clones, roughly 73% seen once, with roughly 50% in the top ten. The sample originates from a study of blood T cell repertoires in COVID-19. Study information: The study drew acute and convalescent COVID-19 samples from the United States, Italy and Spain. T cells, B-cell-depleted T cells, or PBMCs supplied cDNA or gDNA.

V lost 8 bases and J lost 5, with 24 bases in between. Germline lookup yields CDR1 ENHRY and CDR2 SYGVKD. This CDR3 spans 16 amino acids. The clonotype was recovered from a human donor in a cohort sampled during active COVID-19. The specimen sequenced was peripheral blood. V is TRBV10-3 and J is TRBJ1-1, with D perhaps matching TRBD1 (5 bases). The CDR3 here is CAIHRAGAGEGTEAFF. The CDR3 coding sequence is TGTGCCATCCACCGGGCTGGGGCTGGGGAAGGAACTGAAGCTTTCTTT.